The T cell receptor (beta chain) under discussion was sequenced for a study of read filtering for tumor transcriptome and immune sequencing. Overall study context: Under 10 patients were R-ISS I, 16 were R-ISS II, more than five were R-ISS III. RNA-seq yielded only about 75 to 1,400 TCR reads, IR-seq about 3.5 to 11 million. Points from the study as a whole: The CD138-negative fraction was mixed bone marrow immune cells, not pure T cells.

From 300 to 450 ng of RNA, a library with molecular barcoded alpha/delta and beta/gamma adaptors was made. In TCRdb, the reads were re-called with MiXCR into one record per CDR3 protein. The sample has 20,000 to 30,000 distinct CDR3 sequences; about 20% are singletons. CDR1 and CDR2 from the germline V gene are LGHDT and YNNKEL (reference sequence). The CDR3 contains 18 residues. V was pared by 4 bases and J by 5 bases, with 8 bases of the junction left unmatched. This clonotype was recorded many times. The antigen remains unidentified. At the time of active disease, bone marrow was collected from every patient.

Material for sequencing was a population of CD138-negative cells sorted from bone marrow. The TCR was taken from a donor at least 40 years old with multiple myeloma. This sequence joins TRBV3-1 and TRBJ2-2; 15 bases are a match to TRBD2. For the CDR3, the DNA is TGTGCCAGCAGCCGAGGACTAGCGGGGGGGCCGCGGACCGGGGAGCTGTTTTTT. Protein product: CASSRGLAGGPRTGELFF.